The 11 T cell receptor beta chains in this list originate from one sample, sequenced in a study of siplizumab effects on memory and regulatory T cells (dated by TCRdb to about 2019). Libraries were prepared through the immunoSEQ multiplex PCR assay. TCRdb carries this immuneACCESS record with in-frame sequences only. Its versions omit some clonotypes, under half of them owing to an unresolved V gene in the studies checked, with the rest unexplained. This sample is represented by about 110,000 clones; around 90% of them were singletons. The top ten clones comprise 1% to 1.5% of the sample. Sequenced input: CD4+ T cells sorted from blood. These receptors were collected from a human donor in good health.

The genes are TRBV7-3 and TRBJ1-1; D is unresolved. Trimming removed 5 bases at V and 2 bases at J, with 9 bases between. CDR1 is SGHTA and CDR2 is FQGTGA in the germline V gene. The CDR3 totals 13 residues. CDR3 DNA: TGTGCCAGCAGCCGGAATCTTAACACTGAAGCTTTCTTT. Amino acids: CASSRNLNTEAFF.

V usage is TRBV10-3 and J usage is TRBJ2-1, with a tentative D call TRBD1 (6 bases). In germline, CDR1 is ENHRY, CDR2 SYGVKD. The ends were cut back, 5 bases at V and 6 bases at J, with 11 bases in the middle. The CDR3 loop spans 13 amino acids. The CDR3 spells CAISISGANEQFF. CDR3 nucleotides: TGTGCCATCAGTATTTCAGGGGCCAATGAGCAGTTCTTC.

As for this clone: The junction departs from the called germline gene at one end, perhaps through a read error. V gene TRBV5-6 combines with J gene TRBJ1-2; the D is unclear. The CDR3 consists of 11 residues. The germline CDR1 and CDR2 sequences are SGHDT and YYEEEE. The CDR3: CASSLYEGRDF. For the CDR3, the DNA is TGTGCCAGCAGCTTGTATGAAGGACGGGACTTC. Supplemented by reference TRBV5-6 and TRBJ1-2, the full variable domain reads DAGVTQSPTHLIKTRGQQVTLRCSPKSGHDTVSWYQQALGQGPQFIFQYYEEEERQRGNFPDRFSGHQFPNYSSELNVNALLLGDSALYLCASSLYEGRDFGSGTRLTVV.

Comment on this clone: One end of the junction is discordant with germline, which a read error may explain. The CDR3 nucleotides are TGTGCCGGGAGAATCGGTCAAGAGACCCGGTACTTC. Amino acid sequence: CAGRIGQETRYF. The chain joins TRBV2 to TRBJ2-5; D is perhaps TRBD2 (5 bases). The CDR3 has 12 amino acids. CDR1 SNHLY and CDR2 FYNNEI come from the germline V gene.

This chain connects TRBV7-2 to TRBJ2-1; 11 bases agree with TRBD2. The CDR3 has 16 residues. Germline loops: CDR1 SGHTA, CDR2 FQGNSA. V lost 5 bases to trimming and J lost 3 bases; unmatched junction nucleotides: 6. The CDR3 spells CASSLTGLADYNEQFF. CDR3 nucleotides: TGTGCCAGCAGCCTAACGGGACTAGCGGACTACAATGAGCAGTTCTTC.

This clone was seen once. The chain employs TRBV6-6 and TRBJ1-3; no firm D call. Germline V CDR1 and CDR2: MNHNY, SVGAGI (reference sequence). Trimming stripped 6 bases from V and 0 bases from J, with 12 bases between. The CDR3 has 15 residues. CDR3 bases: TGTGCCAGCAGCCAACAGAGTATCTCTGGAAACACCATATATTTT. It encodes CASSQQSISGNTIYF.

Only one count was recorded for this clone. Other DNA sequences of this sample code for an identical CDR3. This rearrangement joins TRBV5-6 to TRBJ2-5; perhaps D is TRBD1 or TRBD2 (6 bases each). Trimming removed 5 bases at V and 2 bases at J, with 13 bases between. Germline lookup yields CDR1 SGHDT and CDR2 YYEEEE. This CDR3 spans 14 amino acids. The CDR3 DNA reads TGTGCCAGCAGTGGGGGGCGGAGGCAAGAGACCCAGTACTTC. It codes for CASSGGRRQETQYF.

The chain joins TRBV9 to TRBJ1-6; the D gene is possibly TRBD1 (6 bases). Trimming shortened V by 2 bases and J by 6 bases, and 9 bases separated the two germline ends. Germline V CDR1 and CDR2: SGDLS, YYNGEE. The CDR3 is 14 residues long. CDR3 region: CASSVKQGNSPLHF. Here the CDR3 DNA reads TGTGCCAGCAGCGTGAAACAGGGTAATTCACCCCTCCACTTT.

Concerning this clone itself: One end of the junction fails to match germline, which may point to a read error. V gene TRBV5-4 combines with J gene TRBJ2-1; maybe TRBD2 (5 bases). Germline V gives CDR1 SGHNT, CDR2 YYREEE (reference sequence). The CDR3 sequence is 16 residues long. The CDR3 here is CASSLPYLNGPSLMVF. CDR3 sequence (DNA): TGTGCCAGCAGCTTGCCCTACCTAAACGGGCCTAGCCTAATGGTCTTC.

This chain joins TRBV30 and TRBJ2-3, with D tentatively TRBD1 (6 bases). The germline V gene has CDR1 GTSNPN and CDR2 SVGIG (reference sequence). Between the trimmed V and J ends, which lost 4 bases and 3 bases, there was a span of 11 bases. The CDR3 covers 13 residues. For the CDR3, the DNA is TGTGCCTGGACACAGGGAGCAACAGATACGCAGTATTTT. Translating it yields CAWTQGATDTQYF.

V and J are TRBV11-2 and TRBJ2-5; D gene ambiguous. V lost 3 bases, J lost 4 bases, and 9 bases lay in between. Germline V gene data show CDR1 as SGHAT and CDR2 as FQNNGV. The CDR3 has 13 residues. For the CDR3, the DNA is TGTGCCAGCAGCTTCACCGGAGTAGAGACCCAGTACTTC. Translation: CASSFTGVETQYF.